The T cell receptor beta chain under discussion was sequenced for a study of read filtering for tumor transcriptome and immune sequencing. Study summary: Revised staging placed roughly eight patients in R-ISS I, 15 to 20 in II, more than 5 in III. RNA-seq yielded only about 75 to 1273 TCR reads, IR-seq about 4.05 to 11 million.

Molecular barcoded adaptors covering alpha/delta and beta/gamma chains were used on roughly 400 ng RNA. One entry per CDR3 protein results from TCRdb running MiXCR on the reads. The data contain about 5,500 distinct CDR3 sequences, 20% of them seen just once; the ten biggest clones take up around 20%. This clonotype is medium-sized by share. V lost 2 bases to trimming and J lost 7 bases, with 12 bases between them. Germline CDR1 is GTSNPN and CDR2 is SVGIG (reference sequence). The CDR3 has 13 amino acids. Every patient had bone marrow sampled while the disease was active. This TCR was recovered from a donor aged 40 or over with multiple myeloma. Sample: a population of CD138-negative cells sorted from bone marrow. The chain couples TRBV30 to TRBJ2-1, with a weak D call TRBD2 (5 bases). The CDR3 nucleotides are TGTGCCTGGAGTATGCCCTGGGAGAATGAGCAGTTCTTC. Protein product: CAWSMPWENEQFF.